This note documents a single T cell receptor (beta chain) sequence. This sample is part of a study of blood T cell repertoires in COVID-19. In the study overall: Samples taken during acute and convalescent COVID-19 were collected in the United States, Italy and Spain.

Trimming left V 2 bases short and J 1 base short, with 6 bases between. Germline assignment: CDR1 SGHRS and CDR2 YFSETQ. CDR3 length equals 13 residues. In the source study's methods: Nucleated cell counts were estimated from reference gene primer amplification. Profiling relied on immunoSEQ multiplex PCR, and the TCRdb table lists in-frame clones only, not all of them. V, J and clone size reflect that table, while D and trimming were determined from the DNA. This repertoire shows hundreds of thousands of clones, around 90% found once; its top ten account for about 12%. V is TRBV5-1 and J is TRBJ1-1; the D is unclear. The sequence derives from a young woman who had recovered from COVID-19. The source material was peripheral blood. The CDR3 coding sequence is TGCGCCAGCAGCTTTGAGGGGAACACTGAAGCTTTCTTT. Encoded protein: CASSFEGNTEAFF. The variable domain in full, with the rest retrieved from reference TRBV5-1 and TRBJ1-1, is KAGVTQTPRYLIKTRGQQVTLSCSPISGHRSVSWYQQTPGQGLQFLFEYFSETQRNKGNFPGRFSGRQFSNSRSEMNVSTLELGDSALYLCASSFEGNTEAFFGQGTRLTVV.